These 8 T cell receptor beta chains were sequenced from one sample in a study of human T cells and chemical hapten exposure. Time point indicated: patch test 3, about 24 weeks after DPC sensitization. Treatment in this sample: therapeutic diphenylcyclopropenone sensitization with weekly scalp DPC. TCRdb re-derived calls from the RACE reads in MiXCR, one entry per CDR3 protein. The sample includes 150,000 to 200,000 distinct CDR3 sequences, around a quarter of them seen just once. The sequencing here drew on whole blood, taken in connection with sensitization to the hapten diphenylcyclopropenone (DPC). The receptors originated from a woman aged 18-35 years with alopecia areata. Some clones in this sample may be carry-over from other donors' samples.

The chain recombines TRBV5-1 with TRBJ1-2, with D possibly matching TRBD1 (5 bases). The CDR3 consists of 13 residues. CDR1 is SGHRS and CDR2 is YFSETQ in the germline V gene. V lost 4 bases, J lost 7 bases, and 14 bases lay in between. The CDR3 DNA sequence: TGCGCCAGCAGCCCCCAGGGATCGCTTGGCTACACCTTC. Its protein product is CASSPQGSLGYTF.

The V call is TRBV6-2 or TRBV6-3, the J call TRBJ1-2; D is unresolved. Germline loops: CDR1 MNHEY, CDR2 SVGEGT. Trimming left V 8 bases short and J 6 bases short, with 7 bases between. The CDR3 covers 10 residues. CDR3 sequence reads: CASGRHGYTF. The CDR3 nucleotides are TGTGCCAGCGGACGGCATGGCTACACCTTC.

V usage is TRBV7-2 and J usage is TRBJ2-3; D is ambiguous. V was shortened by 3 bases and J by 0 bases, with 10 bases between the two germline ends. CDR1 and CDR2 from the germline V gene are SGHTA and FQGNSA. The CDR3 is 15 amino acids. The CDR3 sequence: CASSLSPLSTDTQYF. As DNA, the CDR3 is TGTGCCAGCAGCTTGTCGCCACTTAGCACAGATACGCAGTATTTT.

The chain carries TRBV5-1 and TRBJ2-7; 8 bases agree with TRBD1. Per germline, CDR1 SGHRS and CDR2 YFSETQ. Unmatched junction bases numbered 2, after V lost 2 bases and J lost 1 base. The CDR3 is 14 residues long. CDR3 DNA: TGCGCCAGCAGCTTTACAGGGGGGTCCTACGAGCAGTACTTC. This sequence encodes CASSFTGGSYEQYF.

The chain combines TRBV29-1 with TRBJ2-7; 7 bases map to TRBD1. The CDR3 spans 12 residues. V gave up 8 bases and J gave up 3 bases; unmatched junction bases: 7. The V gene's germline CDR1 is SQVTM and CDR2 ANQGSEA. CDR3 nucleotide sequence: TGCAGCTCCCGGGACAGTGACTACGAGCAGTACTTC. Translated: CSSRDSDYEQYF.

This clonotype showed up just a few times. V is TRBV6-5 and J is TRBJ1-2; TRBD1 might be the D (5 bases). V lost 6 bases and J 3 bases, leaving 17 bases between the germline ends. There are 15 residues in the CDR3. Germline V gene sequence: CDR1 MNHEY, CDR2 SVGAGI. CDR3 DNA: TGTGCCAGCAGCCCCCTGGGGCAGGAGCACTATGGCTACACCTTC. Amino acid sequence: CASSPLGQEHYGYTF.

The table lists this clonotype with a few counts. The V gene is TRBV5-1, the J gene TRBJ2-5; D unresolved. V was shortened by 4 bases and J by 2 bases, with 12 bases between the two germline ends. The length of the CDR3 is 14 residues. Germline V CDR1 and CDR2: SGHRS, YFSETQ. The CDR3: CASSPGRNQETQYF. CDR3 DNA sequence: TGCGCCAGCAGCCCCGGGCGAAATCAAGAGACCCAGTACTTC.

This clonotype occurred a few times. The chain couples TRBV5-1 to TRBJ2-2; either TRBD1 or TRBD2 may supply D (5 bases each). V dropped 4 bases and J dropped 4 bases, with 11 bases sitting between them. The CDR3 loop spans 14 amino acids. Germline lookup yields CDR1 SGHRS and CDR2 YFSETQ. CDR3 bases: TGCGCCAGCAGCGAGTTTGGGGGCACCGGGGAGCTGTTTTTT. Translating it yields CASSEFGGTGELFF.